This T cell receptor beta chain came from a study of neurological immune-mediated disorders. The CDR3 totals 13 residues. CDR1 and CDR2 (germline): SGHAT, FQNNGV. V was clipped by 6 bases and J by 2 bases, with 11 bases between them. The making of cDNA relied on 5'RACE with 10-nucleotide random UMIs. One entry per CDR3 protein, called by TCRdb with MiXCR from the 5' RACE reads. The sample contains 55,000 to 70,000 distinct CDR3 sequences, roughly 5% of which appear only once. Notes on the study in general: The absence of any CDR3 amino acid sequence shared by expanded clones across subjects suggests that repertoires were private in all groups. It was HTLV-1-associated myelopathy that showed the most TCR clonal expansion, while multiple sclerosis showed the least, falling below healthy controls.

In its sample, this clonotype was seen many times. What it binds is unknown. Sequencing was performed on PBMCs. This receptor was identified in a human donor with multiple sclerosis. The donor label of this sample is uncertain. The rearrangement links TRBV11-2 to TRBJ2-7; TRBD2 might be the D (6 bases). In DNA, the CDR3 is TGTGCCAGCAGGTCGGGCGGGACCTACGAGCAGTACTTC. This codes for CASRSGGTYEQYF.